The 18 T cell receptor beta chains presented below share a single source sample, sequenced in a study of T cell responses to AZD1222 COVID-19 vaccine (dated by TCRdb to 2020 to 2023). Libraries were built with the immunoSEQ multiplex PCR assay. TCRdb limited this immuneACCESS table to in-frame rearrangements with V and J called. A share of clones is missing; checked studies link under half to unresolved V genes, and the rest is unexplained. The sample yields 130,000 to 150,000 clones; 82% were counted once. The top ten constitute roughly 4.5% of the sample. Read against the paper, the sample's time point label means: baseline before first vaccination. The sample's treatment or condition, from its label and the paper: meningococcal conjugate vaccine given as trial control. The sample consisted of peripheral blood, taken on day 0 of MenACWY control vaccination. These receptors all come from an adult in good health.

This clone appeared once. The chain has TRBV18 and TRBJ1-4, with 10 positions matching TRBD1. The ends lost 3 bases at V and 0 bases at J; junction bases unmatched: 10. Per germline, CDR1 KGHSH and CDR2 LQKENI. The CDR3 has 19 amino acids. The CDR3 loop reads CASSPYRQGATATNEKLFF. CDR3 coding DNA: TGTGCCAGCTCACCCTACCGACAGGGGGCGACAGCAACTAATGAAAAACTGTTTTTT.

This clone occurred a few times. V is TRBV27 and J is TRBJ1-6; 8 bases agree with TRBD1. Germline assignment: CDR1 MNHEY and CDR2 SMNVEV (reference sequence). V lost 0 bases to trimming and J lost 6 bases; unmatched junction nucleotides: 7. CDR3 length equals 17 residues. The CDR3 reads CASSLSDLTGGNSPLHF. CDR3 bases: TGTGCCAGCAGTTTATCGGATCTTACAGGGGGTAATTCACCCCTCCACTTT.

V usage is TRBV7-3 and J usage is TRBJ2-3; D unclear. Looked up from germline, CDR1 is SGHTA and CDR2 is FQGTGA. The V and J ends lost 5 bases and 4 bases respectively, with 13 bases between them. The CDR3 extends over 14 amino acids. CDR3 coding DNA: TGTGCCAGCAGCCCAAAGGGCGGATCAGATACGCAGTATTTT. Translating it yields CASSPKGGSDTQYF.

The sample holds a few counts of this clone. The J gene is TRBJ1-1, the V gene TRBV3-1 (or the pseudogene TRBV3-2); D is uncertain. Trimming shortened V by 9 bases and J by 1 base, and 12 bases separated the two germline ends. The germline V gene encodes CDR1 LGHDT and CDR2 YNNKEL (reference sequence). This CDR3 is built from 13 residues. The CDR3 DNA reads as TGTGCCAGTACCGATGCGGGGAACACTGAAGCTTTCTTT. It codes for CASTDAGNTEAFF.

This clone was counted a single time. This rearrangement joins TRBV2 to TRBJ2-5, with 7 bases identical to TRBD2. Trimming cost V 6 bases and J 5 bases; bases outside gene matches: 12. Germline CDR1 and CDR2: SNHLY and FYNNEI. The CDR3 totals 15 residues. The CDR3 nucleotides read TGTGCCAGCAGCTCCCAGTGGGGAGGGGACGAGACCCAGTACTTC. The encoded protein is CASSSQWGGDETQYF.

In DNA, the CDR3 is TGTGCCAGCAGCTTAGCGCAAAAGACCGGGGAGCTGTTTTTT. Translation gives CASSLAQKTGELFF. The V call is TRBV7-9, the J call TRBJ2-2; D ambiguous. The V and J ends lost 0 bases and 5 bases respectively, with 7 bases between them. The CDR3 runs 14 residues. Germline values: CDR1 SEHNR, CDR2 FQNEAQ (reference sequence). Drawing the rest from reference TRBV7-9 and TRBJ2-2, the complete variable domain is DTGVSQNPRHKITKRGQNVTFRCDPISEHNRLYWYRQTLGQGPEFLTYFQNEAQLEKSRLLSDRFSAERPKGSFSTLEIQRTEQGDSAMYLCASSLAQKTGELFFGEGSRLTVL.

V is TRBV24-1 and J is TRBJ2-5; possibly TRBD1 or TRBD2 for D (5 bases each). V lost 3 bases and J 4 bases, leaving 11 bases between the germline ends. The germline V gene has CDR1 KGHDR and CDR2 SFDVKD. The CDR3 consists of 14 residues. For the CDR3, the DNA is TGTGCCACCAGTGATCCGGGGACGGGAGAGACCCAGTACTTC. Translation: CATSDPGTGETQYF.

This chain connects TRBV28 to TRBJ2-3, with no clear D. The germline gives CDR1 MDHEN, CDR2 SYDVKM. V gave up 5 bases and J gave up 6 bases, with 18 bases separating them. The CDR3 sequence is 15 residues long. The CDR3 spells CASSNEGFTADTQYF. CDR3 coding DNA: TGTGCCAGCAGTAATGAAGGGTTTACAGCTGATACGCAGTATTTT.

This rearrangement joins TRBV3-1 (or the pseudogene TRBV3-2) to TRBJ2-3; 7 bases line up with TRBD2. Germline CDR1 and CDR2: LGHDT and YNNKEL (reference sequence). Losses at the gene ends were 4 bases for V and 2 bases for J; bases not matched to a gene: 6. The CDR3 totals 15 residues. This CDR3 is CASSLNGGTTDTQYF. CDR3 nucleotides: TGTGCCAGCAGCCTGAACGGGGGGACCACAGATACGCAGTATTTT.

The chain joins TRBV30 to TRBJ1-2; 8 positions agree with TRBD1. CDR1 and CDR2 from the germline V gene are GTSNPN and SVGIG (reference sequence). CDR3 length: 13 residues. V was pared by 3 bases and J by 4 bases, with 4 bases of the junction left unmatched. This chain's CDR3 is CAWRGQVFYGYTF. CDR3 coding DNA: TGTGCCTGGAGGGGACAGGTTTTCTATGGCTACACCTTC.

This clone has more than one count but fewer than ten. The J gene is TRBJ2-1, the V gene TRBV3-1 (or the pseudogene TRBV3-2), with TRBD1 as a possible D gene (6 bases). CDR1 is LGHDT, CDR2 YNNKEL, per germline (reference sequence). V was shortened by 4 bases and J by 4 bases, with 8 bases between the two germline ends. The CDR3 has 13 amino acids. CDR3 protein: CASSPTGYNEQFF. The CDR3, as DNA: TGTGCCAGCAGCCCCACAGGGTACAATGAGCAGTTCTTC.

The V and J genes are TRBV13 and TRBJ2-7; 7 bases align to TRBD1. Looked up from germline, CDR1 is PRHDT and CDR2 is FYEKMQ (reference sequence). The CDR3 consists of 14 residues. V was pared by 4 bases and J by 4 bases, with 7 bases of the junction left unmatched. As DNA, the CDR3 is TGTGCCAGCAGCTCGAACCGGGACAGTTACGAGCAGTACGTC. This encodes CASSSNRDSYEQYV.

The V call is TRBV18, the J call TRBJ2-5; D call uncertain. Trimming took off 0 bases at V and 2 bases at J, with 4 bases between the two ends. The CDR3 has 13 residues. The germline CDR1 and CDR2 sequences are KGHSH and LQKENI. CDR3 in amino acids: CASSPPNQETQYF. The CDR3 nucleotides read TGTGCCAGCTCACCACCGAATCAAGAGACCCAGTACTTC.

The DNA for the CDR3 is TGTGCCAGCAGTTTGTACGCCACTGAAGCTTTCTTT. As protein: CASSLYATEAFF. The gene calls are TRBV28 and TRBJ1-1; D is unresolved. This CDR3 comprises 12 residues. Trimming removed 3 bases at V and 4 bases at J, with 6 bases between. Germline lookup yields CDR1 MDHEN and CDR2 SYDVKM.

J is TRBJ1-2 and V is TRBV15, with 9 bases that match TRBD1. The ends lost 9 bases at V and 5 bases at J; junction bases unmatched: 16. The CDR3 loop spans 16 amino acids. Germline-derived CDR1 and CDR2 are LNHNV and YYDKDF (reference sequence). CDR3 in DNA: TGTGCCACGAGGAAAGGGGGACAGGGCAATTTGTATGGCTACACCTTC. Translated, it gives CATRKGGQGNLYGYTF.

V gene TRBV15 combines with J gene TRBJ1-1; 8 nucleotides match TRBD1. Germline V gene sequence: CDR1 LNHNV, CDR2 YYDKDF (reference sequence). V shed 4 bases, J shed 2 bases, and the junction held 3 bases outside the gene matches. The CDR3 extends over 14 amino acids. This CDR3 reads CATSIDRGNTEAFF. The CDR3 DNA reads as TGTGCCACCAGCATAGACAGGGGAAACACTGAAGCTTTCTTT.

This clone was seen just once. CDR3 region: CASSHEDRGSDQPQHF. CDR3 coding DNA: TGCGCCAGCAGCCATGAAGACAGGGGGAGCGATCAGCCCCAGCATTTT. The V gene is TRBV4-1, the J gene TRBJ1-5, with TRBD1 matching over 9 bases. The germline gives CDR1 MGHRA, CDR2 YSYEKL. The CDR3 is 16 amino acids. The ends lost 3 bases at V and 5 bases at J; junction bases unmatched: 8.

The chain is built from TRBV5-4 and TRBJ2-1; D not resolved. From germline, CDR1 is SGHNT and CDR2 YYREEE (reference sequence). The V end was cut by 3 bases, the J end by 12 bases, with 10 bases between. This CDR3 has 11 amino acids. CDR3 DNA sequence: TGTGCCAGCAGCTCAGAACTAAGGCAGTTCTTC. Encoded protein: CASSSELRQFF. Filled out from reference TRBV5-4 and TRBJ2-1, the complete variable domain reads ETGVTQSPTHLIKTRGQQVTLRCSSQSGHNTVSWYQQALGQGPQFIFQYYREEENGRGNFPPRFSGLQFPNYSSELNVNALELDDSALYLCASSSELRQFFGPGTRLTVL.